These T cell receptor beta chains were read from a single sample in a study of cytomegalovirus exposure and HLA in healthy donors. Some clones are missing from TCRdb's copy, which holds only in-frame ones; the method was immunoSEQ multiplex PCR. Among about 52,000 clones listed, roughly 50% were seen once. Sequencing input: PBMCs. Receptors originate from a human donor in good health. Each CDR3 is given with its conserved first and last residue. A D gene is named only where the DNA matches it firmly.

V gene	J gene	D gene	CDR3 protein
TRBV10-3	TRBJ1-5	-	CAISEWDYSNQPQHF
TRBV19	TRBJ1-6	TRBD1	CASSIPRTGSKNSPLHF
TRBV30	TRBJ1-3	-	CAWGKGQSSGNTIYF
TRBV4-2	TRBJ1-6	-	CASRANSYNSPLHF
TRBV7-9	TRBJ1-1	-	CSSSFSNTEAFF
TRBV2	TRBJ2-5	TRBD2	CASSELTSGETQYF
TRBV5-8	TRBJ2-1	-	CASSLGRFSYNEQFF
TRBV6-5	TRBJ2-5	-	CASTSGRTQYF
TRBV2	TRBJ1-1	TRBD1	CASSVSGTGVFGAFF
TRBV5-4	TRBJ2-5	-	CASSPQVVETQYF
TRBV7-9	TRBJ1-4	-	CASSLAPVASNEKLFF